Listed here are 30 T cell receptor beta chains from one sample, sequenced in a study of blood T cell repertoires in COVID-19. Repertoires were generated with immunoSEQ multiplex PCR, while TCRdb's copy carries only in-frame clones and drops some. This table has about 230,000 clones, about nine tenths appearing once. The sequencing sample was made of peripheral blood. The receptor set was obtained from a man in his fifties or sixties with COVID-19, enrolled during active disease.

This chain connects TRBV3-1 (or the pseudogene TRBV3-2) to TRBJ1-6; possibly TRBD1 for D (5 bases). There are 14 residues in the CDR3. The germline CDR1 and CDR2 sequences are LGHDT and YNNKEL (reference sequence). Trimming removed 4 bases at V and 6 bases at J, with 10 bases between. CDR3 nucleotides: TGTGCCAGCAGCCCCGACAGTGTTAATTCACCCCTCCACTTT. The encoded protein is CASSPDSVNSPLHF.

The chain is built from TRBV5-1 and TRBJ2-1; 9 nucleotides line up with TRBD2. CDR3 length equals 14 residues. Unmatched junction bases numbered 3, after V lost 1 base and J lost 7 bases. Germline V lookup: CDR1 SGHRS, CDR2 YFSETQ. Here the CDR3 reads CASSLSSGGNEQFF. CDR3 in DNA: TGCGCCAGCAGCTTGTCGAGCGGGGGGAATGAGCAGTTCTTC. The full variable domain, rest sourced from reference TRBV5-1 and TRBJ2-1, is KAGVTQTPRYLIKTRGQQVTLSCSPISGHRSVSWYQQTPGQGLQFLFEYFSETQRNKGNFPGRFSGRQFSNSRSEMNVSTLELGDSALYLCASSLSSGGNEQFFGPGTRLTVL.

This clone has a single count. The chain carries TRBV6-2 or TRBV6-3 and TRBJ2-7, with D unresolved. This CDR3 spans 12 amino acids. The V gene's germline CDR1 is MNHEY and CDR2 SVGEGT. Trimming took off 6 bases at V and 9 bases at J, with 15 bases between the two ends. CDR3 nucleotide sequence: TGTGCCAGCAGCCCCGCGGAATTGTGGCAGTACTTC. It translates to CASSPAELWQYF.

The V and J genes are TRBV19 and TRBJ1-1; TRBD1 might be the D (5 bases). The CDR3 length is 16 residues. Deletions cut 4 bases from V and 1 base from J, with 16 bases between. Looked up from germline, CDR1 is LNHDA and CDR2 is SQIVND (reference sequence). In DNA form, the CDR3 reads TGTGCCAGTAGTACTCCCGGTACAGGACAGAACACTGAAGCTTTCTTT. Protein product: CASSTPGTGQNTEAFF.

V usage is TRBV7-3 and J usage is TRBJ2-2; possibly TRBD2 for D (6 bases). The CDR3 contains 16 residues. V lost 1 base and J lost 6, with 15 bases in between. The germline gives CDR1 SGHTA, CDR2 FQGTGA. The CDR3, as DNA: TGTGCCAGCAGCTTAAGTACTGGGACGGGAGCCGGGGAGCTGTTTTTT. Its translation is CASSLSTGTGAGELFF.

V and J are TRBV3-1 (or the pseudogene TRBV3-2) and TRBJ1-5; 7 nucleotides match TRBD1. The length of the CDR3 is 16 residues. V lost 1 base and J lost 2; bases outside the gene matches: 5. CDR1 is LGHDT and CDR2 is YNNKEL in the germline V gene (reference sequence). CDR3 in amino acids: CASSQGFGQGNQPQHF. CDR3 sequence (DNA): TGTGCCAGCAGCCAAGGGTTCGGACAGGGCAATCAGCCCCAGCATTTT.

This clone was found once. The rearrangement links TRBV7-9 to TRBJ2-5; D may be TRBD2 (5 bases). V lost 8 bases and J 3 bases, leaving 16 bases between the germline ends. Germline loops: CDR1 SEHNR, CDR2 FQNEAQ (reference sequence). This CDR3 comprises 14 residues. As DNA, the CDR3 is TGTGCCAGCGGTTTGTTCGGGATGAAAGAGACCCAGTACTTC. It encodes CASGLFGMKETQYF.

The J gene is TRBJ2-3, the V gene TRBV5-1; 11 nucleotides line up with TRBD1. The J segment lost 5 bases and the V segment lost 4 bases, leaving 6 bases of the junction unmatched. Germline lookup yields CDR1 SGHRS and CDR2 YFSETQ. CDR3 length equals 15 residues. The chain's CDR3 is CASSPGQGAEDTQYF. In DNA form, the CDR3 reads TGCGCCAGCAGCCCCGGACAGGGGGCTGAAGATACGCAGTATTTT.

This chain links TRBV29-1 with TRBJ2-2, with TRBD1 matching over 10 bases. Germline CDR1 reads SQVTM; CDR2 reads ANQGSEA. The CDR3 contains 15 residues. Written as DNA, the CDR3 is TGCAGTGCAACCCTGGGGACAGGGGCCATCGGGGAGCTGTTTTTT. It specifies CSATLGTGAIGELFF.

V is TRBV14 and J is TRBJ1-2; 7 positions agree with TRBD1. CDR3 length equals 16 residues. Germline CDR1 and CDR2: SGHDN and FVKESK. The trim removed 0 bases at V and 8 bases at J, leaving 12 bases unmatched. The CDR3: CASSQDSYRQGRGYTF. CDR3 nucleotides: TGTGCCAGCAGCCAAGACTCCTATCGACAGGGTCGCGGCTACACCTTC. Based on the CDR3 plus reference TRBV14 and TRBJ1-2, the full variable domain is EAGVTQFPSHSVIEKGQTVTLRCDPISGHDNLYWYRRVMGKEIKFLLHFVKESKQDESGMPNNRFLAERTGGTYSTLKVQPAELEDSGVYFCASSQDSYRQGRGYTFGSGTRLTVV.

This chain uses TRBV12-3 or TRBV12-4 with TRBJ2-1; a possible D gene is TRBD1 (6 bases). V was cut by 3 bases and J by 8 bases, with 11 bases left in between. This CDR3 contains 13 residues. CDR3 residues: CASSFQGLYEQFF. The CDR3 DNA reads TGTGCCAGCAGTTTTCAGGGGTTATATGAGCAGTTCTTC.

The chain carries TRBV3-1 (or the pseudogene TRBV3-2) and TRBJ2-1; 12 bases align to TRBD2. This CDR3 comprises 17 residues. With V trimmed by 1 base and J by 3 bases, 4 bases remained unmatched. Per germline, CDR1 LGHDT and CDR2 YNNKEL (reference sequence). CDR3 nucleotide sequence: TGTGCCAGCAGCCAAGGAGCTAGCGGGAGGGGCTACAATGAGCAGTTCTTC. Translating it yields CASSQGASGRGYNEQFF.

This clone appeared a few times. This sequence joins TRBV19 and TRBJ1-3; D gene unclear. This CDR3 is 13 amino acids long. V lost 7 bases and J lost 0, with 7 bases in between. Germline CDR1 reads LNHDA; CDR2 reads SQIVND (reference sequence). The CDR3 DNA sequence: TGTGCCAGTACAAGGAGCTCTGGAAACACCATATATTTT. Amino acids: CASTRSSGNTIYF.

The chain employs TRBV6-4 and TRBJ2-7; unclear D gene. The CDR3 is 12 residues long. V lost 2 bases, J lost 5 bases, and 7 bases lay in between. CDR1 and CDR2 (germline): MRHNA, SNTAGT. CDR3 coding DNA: TGTGCCAGCAGTGACCCTTCGGACGAGCAGTACTTC. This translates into CASSDPSDEQYF.

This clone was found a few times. CDR3 nucleotide sequence: TGTGCCAGCAGTAAGGGACAGGGGGCTGGCTACGAGCAGTACTTC. Encoded protein: CASSKGQGAGYEQYF. The V gene is TRBV6-5, the J gene TRBJ2-7; 12 positions agree with TRBD1. The trim removed 5 bases at V and 3 bases at J, leaving 5 bases unmatched. The CDR3 has 15 amino acids. The germline CDR1 and CDR2 sequences are MNHEY and SVGAGI.

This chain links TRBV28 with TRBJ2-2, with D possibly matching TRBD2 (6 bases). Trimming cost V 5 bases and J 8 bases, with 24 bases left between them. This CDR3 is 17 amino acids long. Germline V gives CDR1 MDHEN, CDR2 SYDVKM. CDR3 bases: TGTGCCAGCAGTACCCCCCCGCCCCGCGCGGGGTATGGGGAGCTGTTTTTT. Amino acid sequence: CASSTPPPRAGYGELFF.

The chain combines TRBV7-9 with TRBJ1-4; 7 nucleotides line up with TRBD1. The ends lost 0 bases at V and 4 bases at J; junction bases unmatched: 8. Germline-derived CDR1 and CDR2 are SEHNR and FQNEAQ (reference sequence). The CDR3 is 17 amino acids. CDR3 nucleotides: TGTGCCAGCAGCTTAGCGCTACGACAGGGAATTAATGAAAAACTGTTTTTT. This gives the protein CASSLALRQGINEKLFF.

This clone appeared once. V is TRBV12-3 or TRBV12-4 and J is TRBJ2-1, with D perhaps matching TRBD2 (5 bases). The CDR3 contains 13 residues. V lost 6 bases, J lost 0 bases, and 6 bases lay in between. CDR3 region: CASSGGSYNEQFF. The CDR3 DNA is TGTGCCAGCAGCGGAGGCTCCTACAATGAGCAGTTCTTC.

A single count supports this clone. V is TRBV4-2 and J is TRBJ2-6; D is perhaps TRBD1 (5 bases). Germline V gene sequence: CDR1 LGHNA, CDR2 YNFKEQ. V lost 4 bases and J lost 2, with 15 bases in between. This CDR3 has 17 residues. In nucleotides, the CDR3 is TGTGCCAGCAGCCTACAGGATTTGGCCCCTGGGGCCAACGTCCTGACTTTC. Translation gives CASSLQDLAPGANVLTF.

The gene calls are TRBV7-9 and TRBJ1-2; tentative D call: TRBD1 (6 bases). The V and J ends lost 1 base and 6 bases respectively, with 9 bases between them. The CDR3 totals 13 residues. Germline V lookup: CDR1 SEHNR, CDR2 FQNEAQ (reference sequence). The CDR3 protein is CASSLETGNGYTF. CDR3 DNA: TGTGCCAGCAGCTTAGAAACAGGGAATGGCTACACCTTC. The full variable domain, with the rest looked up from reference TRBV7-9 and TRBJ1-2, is DTGVSQNPRHKITKRGQNVTFRCDPISEHNRLYWYRQTLGQGPEFLTYFQNEAQLEKSRLLSDRFSAERPKGSFSTLEIQRTEQGDSAMYLCASSLETGNGYTFGSGTRLTVV.

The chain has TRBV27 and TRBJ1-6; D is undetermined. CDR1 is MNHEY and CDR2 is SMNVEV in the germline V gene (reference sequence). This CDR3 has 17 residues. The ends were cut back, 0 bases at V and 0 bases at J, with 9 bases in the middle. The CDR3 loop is CASSLSTGSSYNSPLHF. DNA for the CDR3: TGTGCCAGCAGTTTATCAACGGGGAGCTCCTATAATTCACCCCTCCACTTT.

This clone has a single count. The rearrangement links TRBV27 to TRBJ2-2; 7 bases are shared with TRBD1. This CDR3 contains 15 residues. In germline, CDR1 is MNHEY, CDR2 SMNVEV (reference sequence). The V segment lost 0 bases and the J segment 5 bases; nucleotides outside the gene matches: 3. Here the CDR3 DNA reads TGTGCCAGCAGTTTATCCAGGGGGATGACCGGGGAGCTGTTTTTT. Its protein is CASSLSRGMTGELFF.

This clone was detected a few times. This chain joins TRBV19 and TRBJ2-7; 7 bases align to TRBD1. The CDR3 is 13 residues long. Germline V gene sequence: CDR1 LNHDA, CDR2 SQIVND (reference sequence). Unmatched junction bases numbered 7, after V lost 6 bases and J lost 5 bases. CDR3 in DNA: TGTGCCAGTAGGTTGACAGGGAAGGACGAGCAGTACTTC. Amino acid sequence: CASRLTGKDEQYF.

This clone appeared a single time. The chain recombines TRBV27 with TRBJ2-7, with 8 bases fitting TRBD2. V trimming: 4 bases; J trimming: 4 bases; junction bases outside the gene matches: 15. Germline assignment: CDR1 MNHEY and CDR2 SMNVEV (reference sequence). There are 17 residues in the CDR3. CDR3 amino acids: CASSSPGEAGVSYEQYF. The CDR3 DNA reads TGTGCCAGCAGTTCCCCGGGAGAAGCGGGAGTTTCGTACGAGCAGTACTTC.

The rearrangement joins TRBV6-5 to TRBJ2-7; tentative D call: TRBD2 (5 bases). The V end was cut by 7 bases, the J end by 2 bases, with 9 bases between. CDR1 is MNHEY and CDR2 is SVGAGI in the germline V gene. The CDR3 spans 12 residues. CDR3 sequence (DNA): TGTGCCAGCATGGACTGGGCCTACGAGCAGTACTTC. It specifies CASMDWAYEQYF.

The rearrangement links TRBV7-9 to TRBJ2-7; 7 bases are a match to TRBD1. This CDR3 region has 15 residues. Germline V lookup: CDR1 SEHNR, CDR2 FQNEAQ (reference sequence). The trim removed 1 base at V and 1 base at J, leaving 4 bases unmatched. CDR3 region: CASSLVQGTSYEQYF. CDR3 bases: TGTGCCAGCAGCTTAGTACAGGGGACGTCCTACGAGCAGTACTTC.

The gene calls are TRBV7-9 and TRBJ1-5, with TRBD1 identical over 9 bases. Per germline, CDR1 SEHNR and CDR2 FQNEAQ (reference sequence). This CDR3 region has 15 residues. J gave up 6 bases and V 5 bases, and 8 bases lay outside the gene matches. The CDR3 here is CASSATGGLTQPQHF. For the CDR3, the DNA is TGTGCCAGCAGCGCCACAGGGGGCTTAACTCAGCCCCAGCATTTT.

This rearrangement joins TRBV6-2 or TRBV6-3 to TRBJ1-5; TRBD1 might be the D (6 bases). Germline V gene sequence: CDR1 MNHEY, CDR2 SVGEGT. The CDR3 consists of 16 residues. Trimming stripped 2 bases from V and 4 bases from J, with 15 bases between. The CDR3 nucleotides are TGTGCCAGCAGTTACCACGCTATAGGGGGAAATCAGCCCCAGCATTTT. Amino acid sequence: CASSYHAIGGNQPQHF.

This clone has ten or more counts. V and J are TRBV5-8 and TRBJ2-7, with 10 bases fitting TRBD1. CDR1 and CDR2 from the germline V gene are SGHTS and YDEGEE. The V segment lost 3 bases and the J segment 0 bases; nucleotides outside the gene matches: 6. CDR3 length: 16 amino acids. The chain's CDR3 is CASSSGTGEGSYEQYF. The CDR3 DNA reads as TGTGCCAGCAGCTCCGGGACAGGGGAGGGCTCCTACGAGCAGTACTTC.

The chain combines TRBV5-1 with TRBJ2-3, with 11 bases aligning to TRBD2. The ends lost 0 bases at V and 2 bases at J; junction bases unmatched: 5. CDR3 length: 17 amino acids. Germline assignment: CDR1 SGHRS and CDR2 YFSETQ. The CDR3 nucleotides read TGCGCCAGCAGCTTGGCCCTAGCGGGAGGATTCACAGATACGCAGTATTTT. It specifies CASSLALAGGFTDTQYF.